This T cell receptor (beta chain) was captured by sequencing in a study of blood T cell repertoires in COVID-19. Study summary: Acute-phase and convalescent COVID-19 samples originated in the United States, Italy and Spain. From T cells, B-cell-depleted T cells, or PBMCs came the material, which was cDNA or gDNA.

Per the original methods: Amplified reference gene primers provided the basis for estimating nucleated cell counts. Generated by immunoSEQ multiplex PCR, the TCRdb table keeps only in-frame clones and is missing some. From that table come the V and J calls and clone size; the DNA was used to work out D and trimming. The profile shows fewer than 110,000 clones, almost 95% of them singletons. Trimming left V 3 bases short and J 4 bases short, with 15 bases between. CDR1 is LGHDT, CDR2 YNNKEL, per germline (reference sequence). There are 15 residues in the CDR3. Sequencing was performed on peripheral blood. This chain links TRBV3-1 (or the pseudogene TRBV3-2) with TRBJ1-2; D is unclear. The receptor comes from a man aged 50-60 years with active COVID-19. In nucleotides, the CDR3 is TGTGCCAGCAGCCACGGTAGTCCAGGTCCCTATGGCTACACCTTC. It specifies CASSHGSPGPYGYTF.